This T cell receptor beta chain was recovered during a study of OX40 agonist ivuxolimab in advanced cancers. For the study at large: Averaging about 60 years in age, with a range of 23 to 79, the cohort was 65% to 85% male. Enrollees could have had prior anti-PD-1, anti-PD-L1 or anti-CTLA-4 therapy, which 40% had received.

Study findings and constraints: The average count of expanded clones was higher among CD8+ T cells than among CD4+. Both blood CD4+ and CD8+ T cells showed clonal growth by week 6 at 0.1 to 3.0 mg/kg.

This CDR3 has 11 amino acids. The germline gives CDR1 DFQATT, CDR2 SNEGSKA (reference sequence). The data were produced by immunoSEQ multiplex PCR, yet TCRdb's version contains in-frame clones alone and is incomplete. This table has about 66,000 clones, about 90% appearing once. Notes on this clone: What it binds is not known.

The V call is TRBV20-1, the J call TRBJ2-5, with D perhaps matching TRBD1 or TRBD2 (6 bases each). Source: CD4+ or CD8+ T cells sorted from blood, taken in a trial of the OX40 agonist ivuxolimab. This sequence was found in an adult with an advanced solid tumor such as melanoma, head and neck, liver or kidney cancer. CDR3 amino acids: CSGGRKETQYF. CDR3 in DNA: TGCAGCGGGGGCCGAAAAGAGACCCAGTACTTC.